This T cell receptor (beta chain) was captured in a study of blood T cells in healthy people across ages. Study findings and constraints: A strong correlation was found between TCR beta diversity and the percentage of naive T cells.

With a J-beta primer mix and a sample-barcoded 5' primer, a second PCR ran about 7 to 11 cycles. MiXCR, applied by TCRdb to the 5' RACE reads, yields one record per CDR3 protein. The data contain hundreds of thousands of distinct CDR3 sequences, over 40% of them singletons. This clonotype has more than one count but fewer than ten. Its antigen is still unknown. CDR1 is DFQATT and CDR2 is SNEGSKA in the germline V gene (reference sequence). The CDR3 contains 13 residues. V was shortened by 6 bases and J by 7 bases, with 19 bases between the two germline ends. The rearrangement uses TRBV20-1 and TRBJ2-7; D might be TRBD1 (5 bases). The source material was blood. The receptor was isolated from a woman older than 75 in good health. DNA of the CDR3: TGCAGTGCCCCGTCCGGACATTACAATGAGCAGTACTTC. It yields the protein CSAPSGHYNEQYF.